A single sample is the source of the 11 T cell receptor beta chains below, sequenced in a study of blood T cell repertoires in COVID-19. Repertoires were generated with immunoSEQ multiplex PCR, while TCRdb's copy carries only in-frame clones and drops some. The sample contains 200,000 to 250,000 clones, roughly 85% of which appear only once. Sequencing was done on a sample of peripheral blood. These receptors came from a woman in her 70s with active or convalescent COVID-19.

The rearrangement links TRBV19 to TRBJ2-1; 9 nucleotides line up with TRBD2. The CDR3 extends over 15 amino acids. V trimming: 7 bases; J trimming: 4 bases; junction bases outside the gene matches: 8. The germline gives CDR1 LNHDA, CDR2 SQIVND (reference sequence). CDR3 sequence (DNA): TGTGCCAGTACTCCGTGGCGGGGGGGATACAATGAGCAGTTCTTC. It is translated as CASTPWRGGYNEQFF.

For this clone: The same CDR3 can be traced to other DNA sequences in this sample. This rearrangement joins TRBV27 to TRBJ2-5, with 12 bases lining up with TRBD2. The CDR3 covers 18 residues. Germline V lookup: CDR1 MNHEY, CDR2 SMNVEV (reference sequence). Trimming took 6 bases from V and 2 from J; bases not matched to a gene: 13. The CDR3 spells CASRQRRLAGAPQETQYF. The DNA for the CDR3 is TGTGCCAGCAGGCAACGGAGACTAGCGGGGGCTCCACAAGAGACCCAGTACTTC.

V and J are TRBV7-9 and TRBJ1-5; 10 bases fit TRBD1. CDR1 is SEHNR, CDR2 FQNEAQ, per germline (reference sequence). The CDR3 contains 19 residues. After removal of 0 bases from V and 5 bases from J, the junction contained 13 bases not matched to a gene. The CDR3 DNA sequence: TGTGCCAGCAGCTTAGCGTCGCCCCGAACCGGGACAGGGGATCAGCCCCAGCATTTT. Its protein is CASSLASPRTGTGDQPQHF.

The chain has TRBV7-9 and TRBJ2-5; D is possibly TRBD1 (5 bases). Germline CDR1 and CDR2: SEHNR and FQNEAQ (reference sequence). V was shortened by 1 base and J by 2 bases, with 11 bases between the two germline ends. The CDR3 spans 15 residues. CDR3 sequence reads: CASSLGGREQETQYF. In DNA, the CDR3 is TGTGCCAGCAGCTTAGGAGGCAGGGAACAAGAGACCCAGTACTTC.

V and J are TRBV7-9 and TRBJ2-1; 11 bases align to TRBD2. V lost 2 bases, J lost 6 bases, and 3 bases stayed unmatched. Germline CDR1 is SEHNR and CDR2 is FQNEAQ (reference sequence). The CDR3 totals 15 residues. CDR3 in amino acids: CASSLLLAGVNEQFF. CDR3 DNA: TGTGCCAGCAGCTTATTACTAGCGGGAGTCAATGAGCAGTTCTTC.

In its sample, this clone was seen a few times. At the DNA level, this CDR3 is encoded by other sequences in the same sample as well. The V call is TRBV18, the J call TRBJ2-5, with D tentatively TRBD1 (6 bases). This CDR3 has 13 residues. The V and J ends lost 6 bases and 1 base respectively, with 9 bases between them. Germline V lookup: CDR1 KGHSH, CDR2 LQKENI. CDR3 amino acids: CASSRTAQETQYF. For the CDR3, the DNA is TGTGCCAGCTCCAGGACAGCCCAAGAGACCCAGTACTTC.

The chain recombines TRBV6-5 with TRBJ2-7, with TRBD2 identical over 11 bases. In germline, CDR1 is MNHEY, CDR2 SVGAGI. The length of the CDR3 is 15 residues. The J segment lost 2 bases and the V segment lost 6 bases, leaving 6 bases of the junction unmatched. The CDR3 DNA reads TGTGCCAGCAGACTGTATAGCGGGGGGGCCTACGAGCAGTACTTC. Amino acids: CASRLYSGGAYEQYF.

The chain links TRBV5-4 to TRBJ2-4; D ambiguous. Per the germline V gene, CDR1 is SGHNT and CDR2 is YYREEE (reference sequence). The CDR3 has 16 amino acids. With 0 bases removed from V and 0 bases from J, the gap between germline ends came to 10 bases. The CDR3 coding sequence is TGTGCCAGCAGCTTGGCAGGCCCCCTAGCCAAAAACATTCAGTACTTC. The encoded protein is CASSLAGPLAKNIQYF.

The chain couples TRBV6-5 to TRBJ1-5; no clear D. Per the germline V gene, CDR1 is MNHEY and CDR2 is SVGAGI. This CDR3 comprises 13 residues. Trimming pared 7 bases from V and 4 bases from J, leaving 11 bases between. CDR3 nucleotides: TGTGCCAGCACCGAGGGATGGAATCAGCCCCAGCATTTT. Encoded protein: CASTEGWNQPQHF.

The chain is built from TRBV3-1 (or the pseudogene TRBV3-2) and TRBJ1-3, with a tentative D call TRBD1 (6 bases). CDR3 length: 15 residues. Germline CDR1 reads LGHDT; CDR2 reads YNNKEL (reference sequence). The V and J ends lost 3 bases and 3 bases respectively, with 12 bases between them. Written as DNA, the CDR3 is TGTGCCAGCAGCCAGGGGGCGGAGGATGGAAACACCATATATTTT. It yields the protein CASSQGAEDGNTIYF.

V gene TRBV5-1 combines with J gene TRBJ2-1; D gene ambiguous. The CDR3 contains 15 residues. CDR1 SGHRS and CDR2 YFSETQ come from the germline V gene. Trimming removed 0 bases from V and 0 bases from J, with 7 bases in between. In nucleotides, the CDR3 is TGCGCCAGCAGCTTGGAAGATAGCTCCTACAATGAGCAGTTCTTC. The encoded protein is CASSLEDSSYNEQFF. Drawing the rest from reference TRBV5-1 and TRBJ2-1, the complete variable domain is KAGVTQTPRYLIKTRGQQVTLSCSPISGHRSVSWYQQTPGQGLQFLFEYFSETQRNKGNFPGRFSGRQFSNSRSEMNVSTLELGDSALYLCASSLEDSSYNEQFFGPGTRLTVL.